Sequencing of this TCR beta chain was carried out in a study of T cell changes during pregnancy in multiple sclerosis. Sequencing was performed with immunoSEQ multiplex PCR; in TCRdb, only in-frame clones are kept and a portion is missing. The profile shows under 55,000 clones, 94% of them singletons. The V gene's germline CDR1 is LNHDA and CDR2 SQIVND (reference sequence). This CDR3 is 14 amino acids long. V was pared by 5 bases and J by 3 bases, with 11 bases between. The chain employs TRBV19 and TRBJ2-1; TRBD2 might be the D (6 bases). This clonotype originated in a female donor with multiple sclerosis, enrolled in a pregnancy study. Here the sequenced sample was CD4+ T cells from peripheral blood mononuclear cells, taken in the third trimester of pregnancy. DNA of the CDR3: TGTGCCAGTAGTTACAGGCGGGACTACAATGAGCAGTTCTTC. Its translation is CASSYRRDYNEQFF.